What follows describes a single T cell receptor beta chain. Its target is not known. These data come from a study of cytomegalovirus exposure and HLA in healthy donors. Across the whole study: Within the Caucasian-associated ancestry cluster were 65% to 85% of the approximately 400 genotyped donors. Study-wide results and limits: Reports indicate that TCR beta sequences accurately predicted the HLA-A and HLA-B alleles of most subjects.

PCR amplification relied on 60 Vbeta primers (plus 13 Jbeta primers). Clones were read by immunoSEQ multiplex PCR, and TCRdb kept only the in-frame ones, dropping some. The sample lists 150,000 to 250,000 clones; 85% were seen once. The sequence came from a woman between 50 and 59 years old in good health and CMV-seronegative. The sequencing input was PBMCs.

CDR3 in DNA: TGTGCCAGCGGGGAGACGGCGAACACCGGGGAGCTGTTTTTT. It yields the protein CASGETANTGELFF. V gene TRBV7-6 combines with J gene TRBJ2-2, with TRBD2 as a possible D gene (5 bases). Germline lookup yields CDR1 SGHVS and CDR2 FNYEAQ. This CDR3 spans 14 amino acids. Trimming stripped 8 bases from V and 0 bases from J, with 10 bases between.